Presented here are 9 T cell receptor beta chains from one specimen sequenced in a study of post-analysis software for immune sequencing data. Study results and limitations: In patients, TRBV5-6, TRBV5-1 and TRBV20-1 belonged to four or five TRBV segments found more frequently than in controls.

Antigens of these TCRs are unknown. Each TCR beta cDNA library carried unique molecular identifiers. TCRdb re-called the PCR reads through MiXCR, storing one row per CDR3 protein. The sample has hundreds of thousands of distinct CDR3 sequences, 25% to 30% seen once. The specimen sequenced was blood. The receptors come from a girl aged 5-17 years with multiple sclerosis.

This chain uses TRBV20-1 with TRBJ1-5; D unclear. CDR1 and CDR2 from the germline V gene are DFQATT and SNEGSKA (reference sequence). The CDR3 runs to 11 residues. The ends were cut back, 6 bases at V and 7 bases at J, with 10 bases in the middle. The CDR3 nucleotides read TGCAGTGCCGTAGTGGGGCAGCCCCAGCATTTT. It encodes CSAVVGQPQHF.

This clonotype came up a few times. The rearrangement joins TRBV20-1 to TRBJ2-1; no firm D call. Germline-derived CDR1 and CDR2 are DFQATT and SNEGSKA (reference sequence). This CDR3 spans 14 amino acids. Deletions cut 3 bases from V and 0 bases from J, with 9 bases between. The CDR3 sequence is CSASRRASYNEQFF. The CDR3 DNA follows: TGCAGTGCTAGTCGAAGGGCCTCCTACAATGAGCAGTTCTTC.

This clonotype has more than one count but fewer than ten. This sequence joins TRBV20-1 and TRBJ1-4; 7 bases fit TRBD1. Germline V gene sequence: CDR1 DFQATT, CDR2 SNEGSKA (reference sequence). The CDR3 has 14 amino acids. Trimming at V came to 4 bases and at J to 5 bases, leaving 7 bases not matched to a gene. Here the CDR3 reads CSATRDSRNEKLFF. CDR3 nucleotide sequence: TGCAGTGCTACCCGGGACAGCCGGAATGAAAAACTGTTTTTT.

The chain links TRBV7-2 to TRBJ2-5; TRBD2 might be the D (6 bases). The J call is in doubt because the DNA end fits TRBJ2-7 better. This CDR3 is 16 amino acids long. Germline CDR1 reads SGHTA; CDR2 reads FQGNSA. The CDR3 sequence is CASSLGPGATHYEQYF. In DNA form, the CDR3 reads TGTGCCAGCAGCTTGGGTCCGGGAGCAACACATTACGAGCAGTACTTC.

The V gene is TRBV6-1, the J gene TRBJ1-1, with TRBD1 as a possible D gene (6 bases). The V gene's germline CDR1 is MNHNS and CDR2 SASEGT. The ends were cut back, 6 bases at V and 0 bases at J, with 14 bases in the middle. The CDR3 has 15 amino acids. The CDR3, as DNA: TGTGCCAGCAGGGACAGAAAACTTATGAACACTGAAGCTTTCTTT. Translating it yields CASRDRKLMNTEAFF.

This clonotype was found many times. For the CDR3, the DNA is TGTGCCAGCACCACGGGGCAGCAGAGCACAGATACGCAGTATTTT. Its protein is CASTTGQQSTDTQYF. The rearrangement joins TRBV7-9 to TRBJ2-3, with D perhaps given as TRBD1 or TRBD2 (5 bases each). This CDR3 has 15 residues. V lost 7 bases and J 0 bases, leaving 14 bases between the germline ends. Germline assignment: CDR1 SEHNR and CDR2 FQNEAQ (reference sequence).

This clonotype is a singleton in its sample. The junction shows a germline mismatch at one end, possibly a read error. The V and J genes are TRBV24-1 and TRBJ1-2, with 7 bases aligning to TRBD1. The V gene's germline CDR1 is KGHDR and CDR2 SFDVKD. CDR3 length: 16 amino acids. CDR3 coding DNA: TGTGCCACCAGTGATTACGGGGCCAGGGGGGCATATGGCTACATCTTC. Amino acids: CATSDYGARGAYGYIF.

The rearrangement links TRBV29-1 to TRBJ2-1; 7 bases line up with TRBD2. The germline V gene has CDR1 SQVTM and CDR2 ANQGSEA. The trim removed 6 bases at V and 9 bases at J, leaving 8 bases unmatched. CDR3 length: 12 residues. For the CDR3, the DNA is TGCAGCGTCGGAGGGCCGGGGGGTGAGCAGTTCTTC. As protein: CSVGGPGGEQFF.

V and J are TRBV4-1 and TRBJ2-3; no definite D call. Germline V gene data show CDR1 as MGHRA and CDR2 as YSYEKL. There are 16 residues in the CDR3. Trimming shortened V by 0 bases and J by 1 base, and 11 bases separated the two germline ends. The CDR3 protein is CASSQERLDGTDTQYF. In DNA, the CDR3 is TGCGCCAGCAGCCAAGAACGACTCGACGGCACAGATACGCAGTATTTT.